The source of this T cell receptor (beta chain) is a study of response to subunit inactivated influenza vaccine. General observations from the study: New T cells are recruited in small numbers by each seasonal influenza vaccination, according to the authors' suggestion.

Only a few counts were recorded for this clonotype. Its specificity is not known. CDR3 size: 14 residues. The germline V gene encodes CDR1 MNHEY and CDR2 SVGEGT. V lost 2 bases to trimming and J lost 2 bases, with 10 bases between them. TCRdb reprocessed the RT-PCR reads via MiXCR and lists one record per CDR3 protein. The sample lists about 500,000 distinct CDR3 sequences; 16% were seen once. The origin of this receptor is a man aged 45 to 70 who received an inactivated influenza vaccine. The chain employs TRBV6-2 or TRBV6-3 and TRBJ2-7, with D tentatively TRBD1 (6 bases). This specimen consisted of CD4+ T cells sorted from PBMCs, obtained around 25 months after vaccination. CDR3 sequence reads: CASSYRDITYEQYF. The DNA of the CDR3 is TGTGCCAGCAGTTACCGGGACATAACCTACGAGCAGTACTTC.